The 19 T cell receptor beta chains below all came from one sample that was sequenced in a study of cytomegalovirus exposure and HLA in healthy donors. This PCR relied on a set of 60 Vbeta primers and 13 Jbeta primers. Measured with immunoSEQ multiplex PCR; TCRdb has only the in-frame clones, and not every one. In the table there are approximately 70,000 clones, about two thirds of which are singletons. The specimen sequenced was PBMCs. The receptor source for this set is a woman between 40 and 55 years old in good health and CMV-seropositive.

This clone was observed a handful of times. The chain has TRBV9 and TRBJ2-1, with TRBD2 matching over 11 bases. The length of the CDR3 is 15 residues. V trimming: 0 bases; J trimming: 4 bases; junction bases outside the gene matches: 0. Germline V CDR1 and CDR2: SGDLS, YYNGEE. The DNA for the CDR3 is TGTGCCAGCAGCGTAGGACTAGCGGGGTACAATGAGCAGTTCTTC. Translation: CASSVGLAGYNEQFF.

The chain carries TRBV7-8 and TRBJ2-3; D unclear. Germline lookup yields CDR1 SGHVS and CDR2 FQNEAQ. Trimming stripped 4 bases from V and 6 bases from J, with 11 bases between. The CDR3 contains 13 residues. The CDR3 spells CASSSAQFDTQYF. Here the CDR3 DNA reads TGTGCCAGCAGCTCAGCCCAGTTTGATACGCAGTATTTT.

The CDR3 loop reads CASSRNSYEQYF. CDR3 nucleotide sequence: TGTGCCAGCAGCCGTAACTCCTACGAGCAGTACTTC. V is TRBV7-2 and J is TRBJ2-7; D is unresolved. Germline V gives CDR1 SGHTA, CDR2 FQGNSA. CDR3 size: 12 residues. V was shortened by 5 bases and J by 0 bases, with 5 bases between the two germline ends.

The chain couples TRBV5-1 to TRBJ2-7; tentatively, D is TRBD1 (6 bases). V was pared by 0 bases and J by 5 bases, with 12 bases between. The germline V gene encodes CDR1 SGHRS and CDR2 YFSETQ. The CDR3 spans 14 residues. CDR3 in DNA: TGCGCCAGCAGCTTGGAGGCAGGGGTCCACGAGCAGTACTTC. Its protein product is CASSLEAGVHEQYF.

This sequence joins TRBV2 and TRBJ2-3; TRBD2 matches at 8 bases. V lost 7 bases, J lost 8 bases, and 17 bases stayed unmatched. This CDR3 is 16 amino acids long. Germline CDR1 and CDR2: SNHLY and FYNNEI. The CDR3 DNA sequence: TGTGCCAGCAACCAGAGACTAGCGCGGTTCGGAGGTACGCAGTATTTT. Amino acid sequence: CASNQRLARFGGTQYF.

This clone was found many times. CDR3 coding DNA: TGTGCCAGCAGCGGGACAGCAACCTACGAGCAGTACTTC. Translation gives CASSGTATYEQYF. The chain couples TRBV7-2 to TRBJ2-7; TRBD1 agrees at 7 bases. V lost 5 bases, J lost 2 bases, and 3 bases stayed unmatched. This CDR3 is 13 amino acids long. CDR1 and CDR2 from the germline V gene are SGHTA and FQGNSA.

The J gene is TRBJ2-3, the V gene TRBV5-1; the D is unclear. Germline lookup yields CDR1 SGHRS and CDR2 YFSETQ. The V gene lost 0 bases and the J gene lost 0 bases, with 8 bases spanning the gap. This CDR3 has 15 residues. DNA for the CDR3: TGCGCCAGCAGCTTGGGACATTCTAGCACAGATACGCAGTATTTT. This gives the protein CASSLGHSSTDTQYF.

This chain joins TRBV11-2 and TRBJ2-7; D is ambiguous. The CDR3 has 12 amino acids. Trimming shortened V by 0 bases and J by 4 bases, and 4 bases separated the two germline ends. Germline V lookup: CDR1 SGHAT, CDR2 FQNNGV. The DNA of the CDR3 is TGTGCCAGCAGCTTAGATCGTTACGAGCAGTACTTC. Protein product: CASSLDRYEQYF.

This sequence joins TRBV7-8 and TRBJ2-5; 9 nucleotides match TRBD1. V lost 5 bases and J lost 7; bases outside the gene matches: 8. CDR1 and CDR2 (germline): SGHVS, FQNEAQ. The CDR3 covers 14 residues. CDR3 amino acids: CASSVGQGFGTQYF. The CDR3 nucleotides read TGTGCCAGCAGCGTGGGACAGGGTTTTGGGACCCAGTACTTC. The full variable domain, its missing parts supplied by reference TRBV7-8 and TRBJ2-5, is GAGVSQSPRYKVAKRGQDVALRCDPISGHVSLFWYQQALGQGPEFLTYFQNEAQLDKSGLPSDRFFAERPEGSVSTLKIQRTQQEDSAVYLCASSVGQGFGTQYFGPGTRLLVL.

This rearrangement joins TRBV6-5 to TRBJ2-7; D is uncertain. The CDR3 extends over 13 amino acids. V shed 2 bases and J shed 3 bases, with 8 bases lying between them. Looked up from germline, CDR1 is MNHEY and CDR2 is SVGAGI. The CDR3 region is CASSYMASYEQYF. The DNA of the CDR3 is TGTGCCAGCAGTTACATGGCTAGCTACGAGCAGTACTTC.

This chain joins TRBV5-1 and TRBJ1-6; no firm D call. Between the trimmed V and J ends, which lost 0 bases and 6 bases, there was a span of 10 bases. The CDR3 has 15 amino acids. Germline CDR1 reads SGHRS; CDR2 reads YFSETQ. CDR3 protein: CASSLDGVGNSPLHF. In DNA, the CDR3 is TGCGCCAGCAGCTTGGATGGAGTCGGTAATTCACCCCTCCACTTT.

CDR3 in DNA: TGTGCCAGCAATTTTCCGGGACTCTACAATGAGCAGTTCTTC. The encoded protein is CASNFPGLYNEQFF. This chain joins TRBV5-4 and TRBJ2-1; D possibly corresponds to TRBD2 (6 bases). Germline V gene data show CDR1 as SGHNT and CDR2 as YYREEE (reference sequence). V gave up 6 bases and J gave up 3 bases, with 13 bases separating them. The CDR3 is made up of 14 amino acids.

This chain links TRBV2 with TRBJ2-2, with 8 bases lining up with TRBD2. The J segment lost 4 bases and the V segment lost 3 bases, leaving 4 bases of the junction unmatched. This CDR3 has 15 amino acids. Germline loops: CDR1 SNHLY, CDR2 FYNNEI. CDR3 loop: CASSEDAGGTGELFF. DNA of the CDR3: TGTGCCAGCAGTGAGGACGCGGGGGGCACCGGGGAGCTGTTTTTT.

The V call is TRBV5-6, the J call TRBJ2-2; TRBD1 matches at 7 bases. J lost 3 bases, V lost 3 bases, and 8 bases had no gene match. CDR3 length: 16 amino acids. The germline gives CDR1 SGHDT, CDR2 YYEEEE. The CDR3 DNA reads TGTGCCAGCAGCTGGGAGAGGGACAGATACACCGGGGAGCTGTTTTTT. The encoded protein is CASSWERDRYTGELFF.

J is TRBJ1-6 and V is TRBV5-1, with a weak D call TRBD1 (5 bases). Germline CDR1 SGHRS, CDR2 YFSETQ. Trimming pared 0 bases from V and 5 bases from J, leaving 15 bases between. This CDR3 has 17 amino acids. The CDR3 region is CASSLGGVGLDNSPLHF. In DNA, the CDR3 is TGCGCCAGCAGCTTGGGGGGCGTGGGGCTAGATAATTCACCCCTCCACTTT.

This rearrangement joins TRBV5-1 to TRBJ2-2; D is possibly TRBD2 (5 bases). The CDR3 consists of 13 residues. CDR1 is SGHRS, CDR2 YFSETQ, per germline. Deletions cut 2 bases from V and 6 bases from J, with 8 bases between. The CDR3 nucleotides are TGCGCCAGCAGCTTAAGAGGGCCCGGGGAGCTGTTTTTT. This codes for CASSLRGPGELFF.

The J gene is TRBJ2-3, the V gene TRBV19; D is unresolved. The germline gives CDR1 LNHDA, CDR2 SQIVND (reference sequence). The V and J ends lost 2 bases and 1 base respectively, with 22 bases between them. The CDR3 runs to 19 residues. Here the CDR3 reads CASSITRPHGLGRTDTQYF. Here the CDR3 DNA reads TGTGCCAGTAGTATAACCCGCCCCCACGGTCTTGGTCGCACAGATACGCAGTATTTT.

The chain combines TRBV5-1 with TRBJ1-4; D ambiguous. The CDR3 has 14 amino acids. V lost 4 bases to trimming and J lost 8 bases, with 15 bases between them. The V gene's germline CDR1 is SGHRS and CDR2 YFSETQ. This CDR3 is CASSLDGRREKLFF. DNA of the CDR3: TGCGCCAGCAGCCTGGACGGCCGGAGGGAAAAACTGTTTTTT. Full variable domain (remainder filled in from reference TRBV5-1 and TRBJ1-4): KAGVTQTPRYLIKTRGQQVTLSCSPISGHRSVSWYQQTPGQGLQFLFEYFSETQRNKGNFPGRFSGRQFSNSRSEMNVSTLELGDSALYLCASSLDGRREKLFFGSGTQLSVL.

The gene calls are TRBV29-1 and TRBJ1-3; D remains ambiguous. The CDR3 loop spans 15 amino acids. CDR1 is SQVTM, CDR2 ANQGSEA, per germline. As DNA, the CDR3 is TGCAGTGCTCGGAGGGCAGGAGACTCTGGAAACACCATATATTTT. Amino acid sequence: CSARRAGDSGNTIYF.